This T cell receptor beta chain came from a study of untreated major depressive disorder. The donors were all European-descended. Enrichment usually gave 85% to 95% pure CD4+ T cells. The sample holds a few counts of this clone. What it binds is not known. Germline V gives CDR1 SQVTM, CDR2 ANQGSEA. This CDR3 comprises 11 residues. With 7 bases removed from V and 0 bases from J, the gap between germline ends came to 6 bases. Study-level findings and limits: Sequencing showed nonsignificant TRBV25-01 and TRBV02-01 differences matching flow cytometry. CD4+ T cells from depressed patients used TRBV05-01 (Vbeta 5.1) more often than controls.

Some clones are missing from TCRdb's copy, which holds only in-frame ones; the method was immunoSEQ multiplex PCR. This table holds approximately 13,000 clones, around nine tenths found once. The genes are TRBV29-1 and TRBJ1-1, with D unresolved. The sample consisted of CD4+ T cells from PBMCs. This TCR derives from a young man with major depressive disorder. CDR3 amino acids: CSGQLNTEAFF. The CDR3, as DNA: TGCAGCGGCCAATTGAACACTGAAGCTTTCTTT.